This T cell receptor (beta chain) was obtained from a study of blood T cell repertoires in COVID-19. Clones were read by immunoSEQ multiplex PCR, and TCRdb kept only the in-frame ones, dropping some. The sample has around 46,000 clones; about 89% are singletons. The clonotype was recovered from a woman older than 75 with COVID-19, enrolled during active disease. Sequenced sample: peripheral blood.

CDR3 nucleotides: TGCGCCAGCAGCTTTCAACAGGCGAGGTCAGATACGCAGTATTTT. Protein sequence: CASSFQQARSDTQYF. The gene calls are TRBV5-1 and TRBJ2-3; weak D call: TRBD1 (5 bases). This CDR3 comprises 15 residues. V shed 2 bases and J shed 4 bases, with 14 bases lying between them. Germline CDR1 and CDR2: SGHRS and YFSETQ.